These 26 T cell receptor beta chains share one sample of origin, sequenced in a study of blood T cell repertoires in COVID-19. The assay was immunoSEQ multiplex PCR, and TCRdb's table has in-frame clones only and misses some. The table lists about 46,000 clones, around 87% of them singletons. Sequencing was carried out using PBMCs or T cells enriched from blood (not recorded which). The receptors were gathered from a woman between 45 and 65 years old who had recovered from COVID-19.

This chain uses TRBV3-1 (or the pseudogene TRBV3-2) with TRBJ2-7; D is perhaps TRBD2 (6 bases). This CDR3 has 12 amino acids. V lost 6 bases to trimming and J lost 6 bases, with 12 bases between them. CDR1 LGHDT and CDR2 YNNKEL come from the germline V gene (reference sequence). CDR3 loop: CASRSRGFEQYF. In nucleotides, the CDR3 is TGTGCCAGCAGGTCACGGGGGTTCGAGCAGTACTTC.

V usage is TRBV30 and J usage is TRBJ2-5; 7 bases map to TRBD1. The CDR3 covers 15 residues. V shed 0 bases and J 4 bases; nucleotides not matched to a gene: 8. The germline CDR1 and CDR2 sequences are GTSNPN and SVGIG (reference sequence). In DNA form, the CDR3 reads TGTGCCTGGAGTGTCACCGGCAGACAGGGAGAGACCCAGTACTTC. It yields the protein CAWSVTGRQGETQYF.

A remark on this clone: The junction does not match germline at one end; this may be a read error. This chain joins TRBV29-1 and TRBJ1-2; 7 positions agree with TRBD1. The CDR3 has 8 residues. Per the germline V gene, CDR1 is SQVTM and CDR2 is ANQGSEA. CDR3 residues: CSGDSSFF. CDR3 DNA: TGCAGCGGGGACAGTTCTTTCTTC.

This rearrangement joins TRBV21-1 to TRBJ1-2; the table assigns TRBD1, which was not confirmed against the DNA. TRBV21-1 is a recognized pseudogene. The CDR3 spans 19 residues. The chain's CDR3 is CASSKGKGTGGLFNYGYTF. CDR3 bases: TGTGCCAGCAGCAAAGGAAAGGGGACAGGAGGTCTATTTAACTATGGCTACACCTTC.

This clone was picked up a small number of times. J is TRBJ1-4 and V is TRBV3-1 (or the pseudogene TRBV3-2); D not certain. Trimming removed 5 bases from V and 8 bases from J, with 12 bases in between. Per germline, CDR1 LGHDT and CDR2 YNNKEL (reference sequence). The CDR3 covers 13 residues. CDR3 DNA: TGTGCCAGCAGCTTTGGGGAGTTCGAAAAACTGTTTTTT. Translating it yields CASSFGEFEKLFF.

The chain has TRBV27 and TRBJ2-5, with TRBD2 matching over 9 bases. Trimming removed 5 bases from V and 5 bases from J; junction bases left unmatched: 9. The germline gives CDR1 MNHEY, CDR2 SMNVEV (reference sequence). The CDR3 has 15 amino acids. This CDR3 is CASSTLAGAGETQYF. The CDR3 DNA is TGTGCCAGCAGTACCTTAGCGGGAGCAGGGGAGACCCAGTACTTC.

The chain is built from TRBV5-1 and TRBJ2-7; 14 positions agree with TRBD2. CDR1 is SGHRS and CDR2 is YFSETQ in the germline V gene. The CDR3 consists of 16 residues. Unmatched junction bases numbered 8, after V lost 4 bases and J lost 5 bases. CDR3 in amino acids: CASSAGLAGVSHEQYF. In DNA form, the CDR3 reads TGCGCCAGCAGCGCGGGACTAGCGGGAGTTTCGCACGAGCAGTACTTC.

This rearrangement joins TRBV29-1 to TRBJ1-1; a possible D gene is TRBD1 (6 bases). Trimming shortened V by 7 bases and J by 5 bases, and 14 bases separated the two germline ends. The germline CDR1 and CDR2 sequences are SQVTM and ANQGSEA. This CDR3 has 12 residues. CDR3 coding DNA: TGCAGCGCCCGGGGGGGGCGGACTGAAGCTTTCTTT. It specifies CSARGGRTEAFF.

This clone was seen a handful of times. The chain recombines TRBV6-2 or TRBV6-3 with TRBJ2-7; TRBD2 might be the D (5 bases). The CDR3 is made up of 11 amino acids. The germline V and J ends were trimmed by 5 bases and 4 bases, with 6 bases remaining between them. Germline lookup yields CDR1 MNHEY and CDR2 SVGEGT. Written as DNA, the CDR3 is TGTGCCAGCAGTGAGCGGTACGAGCAGTACTTC. Translation gives CASSERYEQYF.

This chain joins TRBV4-1 and TRBJ2-5, with 8 bases aligning to TRBD2. Germline lookup yields CDR1 MGHRA and CDR2 YSYEKL. The J segment lost 4 bases and the V segment lost 0 bases, leaving 4 bases of the junction unmatched. This CDR3 spans 15 amino acids. CDR3 nucleotides: TGCGCCAGCAGCCAAGAGGATACTAGCGGAGAGACCCAGTACTTC. Its translation: CASSQEDTSGETQYF.

This clone was observed a few times. The chain couples TRBV6-1 to TRBJ2-6, with D possibly matching TRBD2 (5 bases). CDR1 MNHNS and CDR2 SASEGT come from the germline V gene. This CDR3 spans 15 amino acids. Trimming shortened V by 3 bases and J by 0 bases, and 6 bases separated the two germline ends. For the CDR3, the DNA is TGTGCCAGCAGTGACCGGGGCTCTGGGGCCAACGTCCTGACTTTC. This gives the protein CASSDRGSGANVLTF.

The chain carries TRBV5-8 and TRBJ2-5; a weak D match, TRBD1 (6 bases). Trimming removed 6 bases at V and 1 base at J, with 10 bases between. The germline V gene encodes CDR1 SGHTS and CDR2 YDEGEE. The CDR3 sequence is 13 residues long. This chain's CDR3 is CASNGQPQETQYF. DNA of the CDR3: TGTGCCAGCAACGGACAGCCCCAAGAGACCCAGTACTTC.

The chain is built from TRBV6-5 and TRBJ2-7; D possibly corresponds to TRBD1 (5 bases). Germline V gene lookup returns CDR1 MNHEY and CDR2 SVGAGI. V was trimmed by 6 bases and J by 0 bases, leaving 12 bases between them. The CDR3 is 14 residues long. CDR3 bases: TGTGCCAGCAGCCGAAGACAGAGCTCCTACGAGCAGTACTTC. Its translation is CASSRRQSSYEQYF.

The V call is TRBV4-1, the J call TRBJ1-3; the D gene is possibly TRBD1 (6 bases). The CDR3 covers 16 residues. CDR1 MGHRA and CDR2 YSYEKL come from the germline V gene. Trimming pared 7 bases from V and 6 bases from J, leaving 22 bases between. The chain's CDR3 is CASKDDPQGLANTIYF. CDR3 DNA sequence: TGCGCCAGCAAGGACGACCCGCAGGGGCTTGCAAACACCATATATTTT.

V gene TRBV28 combines with J gene TRBJ1-5; TRBD1 aligns across 7 bases. The germline gives CDR1 MDHEN, CDR2 SYDVKM. V was clipped by 3 bases and J by 1 base; unmatched bases: 9. CDR3 length equals 17 residues. CDR3 sequence (DNA): TGTGCCAGCAGTTTGCACCTTGGGACAGACAGCAATCAGCCCCAGCATTTT. Translated: CASSLHLGTDSNQPQHF.

The table lists this clone with a count of one. The chain links TRBV10-3 to TRBJ2-7; D unclear. The CDR3 consists of 12 residues. CDR1 and CDR2 from the germline V gene are ENHRY and SYGVKD. V lost 5 bases to trimming and J lost 6 bases, with 11 bases between them. CDR3 loop: CAISREASEQYF. The CDR3 DNA sequence: TGTGCCATCAGTCGAGAGGCAAGCGAGCAGTACTTC.

This rearrangement joins TRBV6-2 or TRBV6-3 to TRBJ2-7; the match to TRBD1 covers 7 bases. CDR3 length: 15 amino acids. With 2 bases clipped from V and 4 bases from J, the junction kept 8 bases outside the gene matches. The germline V gene has CDR1 MNHEY and CDR2 SVGEGT. This chain's CDR3 is CASSYATGLQYEQYF. CDR3 sequence (DNA): TGTGCCAGCAGTTACGCGACAGGGTTACAGTACGAGCAGTACTTC.

Remarks on this clone: Other DNA sequences in the sample encode the same CDR3. The rearrangement joins TRBV12-3 or TRBV12-4 to TRBJ1-5; 7 bases line up with TRBD1. The CDR3 extends over 13 amino acids. Germline trimming cut 4 bases from V and 4 bases from J; bases unmatched to any gene: 1. In DNA form, the CDR3 reads TGTGCCAGCAGTTCACAGGGGAATCAGCCCCAGCATTTT. It codes for CASSSQGNQPQHF.

The chain couples TRBV6-6 to TRBJ1-6; no reliable D call. The CDR3 covers 13 residues. Germline V gene data show CDR1 as MNHNY and CDR2 as SVGAGI (reference sequence). The V end was cut by 4 bases, the J end by 10 bases, with 11 bases between. The CDR3 is CASSSGFLSPLHF. Here the CDR3 DNA reads TGTGCCAGCAGTTCAGGATTTTTGTCACCCCTCCACTTT.

The chain uses TRBV6-5 and TRBJ1-1, with TRBD1 as a possible D gene (5 bases). CDR1 MNHEY and CDR2 SVGAGI come from the germline V gene. The CDR3 length is 11 residues. The ends were cut back, 6 bases at V and 8 bases at J, with 10 bases in the middle. CDR3 amino acids: CASSFDREAFF. CDR3 coding DNA: TGTGCCAGCAGCTTCGACAGAGAAGCTTTCTTT.

This chain joins TRBV12-3 or TRBV12-4 and TRBJ1-3, with TRBD1 matching 8 bases. V dropped 6 bases and J dropped 4; count of bases not matched to a gene: 2. This CDR3 spans 13 amino acids. The CDR3 region is CASSRTGGNTIYF. The CDR3 nucleotides read TGTGCCAGCAGCCGGACAGGGGGAAACACCATATATTTT.

The CDR3 nucleotides are TGTGCCAGCAGTGATCAAAGCAGGATCCCCTACGAGCAGTACTTC. Translating it yields CASSDQSRIPYEQYF. The chain joins TRBV25-1 to TRBJ2-7; no definite D call. The CDR3 has 15 residues. Germline V gives CDR1 MGHDK, CDR2 SYGVNS. With 3 bases removed from V and 2 bases from J, the gap between germline ends came to 14 bases.

V and J are TRBV27 and TRBJ2-7; 9 nucleotides line up with TRBD1. Unmatched junction bases numbered 11, after V lost 7 bases and J lost 4 bases. Germline V gives CDR1 MNHEY, CDR2 SMNVEV (reference sequence). The length of the CDR3 is 15 residues. The CDR3 region has the DNA TGTGCCAGCACCCCGGCGGGGACAGGGATATACGAGCAGTACTTC. Its translation is CASTPAGTGIYEQYF.

V gene TRBV6-2 or TRBV6-3 combines with J gene TRBJ2-1; perhaps TRBD2 as D (6 bases). Trimming removed 0 bases from V and 7 bases from J, with 13 bases in between. CDR3 length: 15 amino acids. Germline assignment: CDR1 MNHEY and CDR2 SVGEGT. CDR3 coding DNA: TGTGCCAGCAGTTACTCGGTAGCGGCAAGGAATGAGCAGTTCTTC. This sequence encodes CASSYSVAARNEQFF.

V gene TRBV19 combines with J gene TRBJ2-3, with 7 bases that match TRBD2. The germline CDR1 and CDR2 sequences are LNHDA and SQIVND (reference sequence). V shed 6 bases, J shed 6 bases, and the junction held 9 bases outside the gene matches. The CDR3 contains 14 residues. The CDR3 coding sequence is TGTGCCAGTAGGGCACTAGCGTTAGGGGATACGCAGTATTTT. This gives the protein CASRALALGDTQYF.

The rearrangement joins TRBV29-1 to TRBJ2-3; 10 bases agree with TRBD1. There are 15 residues in the CDR3. V was pared by 7 bases and J by 1 base, with 8 bases of the junction left unmatched. Germline values: CDR1 SQVTM, CDR2 ANQGSEA. The CDR3, as DNA: TGCAGCGGTGGAACCGGGACAGGGGGCACAGATACGCAGTATTTT. This gives the protein CSGGTGTGGTDTQYF.